Listed below are T cell receptor beta chains from one sample, sequenced in a study of blood T cell repertoires in COVID-19. Measured with immunoSEQ multiplex PCR; TCRdb has only the in-frame clones, and not every one. The table shows under 300,000 clones, with around 90% occurring only once. The material sequenced was peripheral blood. The receptors were gathered from a man aged 45-65 years with acute or convalescent COVID-19. Each CDR3 is given with its conserved first and last residue. Each record gives: D gene, J gene, clone size, V gene, CDR3 DNA, CDR3 protein. A D gene is named only where the DNA matches it firmly. Not every row has a clone size; where given, it reads once, few, many or a size class.

>TRBD1|TRBJ2-3|-|TRBV25-1
TGTGCCAGCAGTGAATGGAGGACAGGGAATGAAGTAGATACGCAGTATTTT
CASSEWRTGNEVDTQYF
>TRBD2|TRBJ2-5|-|TRBV30
TGTGCCTGGAGTGTAAGGGCTAGCGGGGGGTTAGAGACCCAGTACTTC
CAWSVRASGGLETQYF
>-|TRBJ1-1|-|TRBV11-3
TGTGCCAGCAGCTTAGATCGTCTGAGGGCTGAAGCTTTCTTT
CASSLDRLRAEAFF
>-|TRBJ2-1|-|TRBV4-1
TGCGCCGGGGGCAGGGGCCCGGGCGGGGGTGAGCAGTTCTTC
CAGGRGPGGGEQFF
>-|TRBJ1-2|-|TRBV10-3
TGTGCCATCAGTGAGCCGGACATTGGACCAACCTTC
CAISEPDIGPTF
>-|TRBJ1-1|many|TRBV4-1
TGCGCCAGCAGCCCAACGGTGGGCATGAACACTGAAGCTTTCTTT
CASSPTVGMNTEAFF
>-|TRBJ1-2|-|TRBV24-1
TGTGCCACCAGCCAGGAGGGCTTCTATGGCTACACCTTC
CATSQEGFYGYTF
>-|TRBJ1-5|-|TRBV9
TGTGCCAGCAGCGTAGTCCCGGGGAGCAATCAGCCCCAGCATTTT
CASSVVPGSNQPQHF
>-|TRBJ1-1|-|TRBV11-2
TGTGCCAGCAGCCTCCGAAACGACAGAGCGAACACTGAAGCTTTCTTT
CASSLRNDRANTEAFF
>-|TRBJ1-6|-|TRBV3-1/TRBV3-2
TGTGCCAGCAGCCAGGACGGACACTCCGGGCCCCTCCACTTT
CASSQDGHSGPLHF
>TRBD2|TRBJ2-2|-|TRBV19
TGTGCCAGTACTATGGGGTCACGACGGCTAGCGGGGGCGTCCGGGGAGCTGTTTTTT
CASTMGSRRLAGASGELFF
>-|TRBJ1-6|-|TRBV30
TGTGCCTGGGGACCTTTTAATTCACCCCTCCACTTT
CAWGPFNSPLHF
>-|TRBJ1-1|few|TRBV3-1/TRBV3-2
TGTGCCAGCACCCCCGGGGGAGCTCGGGGCACTGAAGCTTTCTTT
CASTPGGARGTEAFF
>-|TRBJ2-7|-|TRBV4-1
TGCGCCAGCAGCCCCATTGGGGGGGCGTCTGACGAGCAGTACTTC
CASSPIGGASDEQYF
>-|TRBJ1-1|once|TRBV20-1
TGCAGTGCTAGTAACGGGGGACCGAAGGCTGAAGCTTTCTTT
CSASNGGPKAEAFF
>-|TRBJ1-5|once|TRBV19
TGTGCCAGTAGTTCGGGGGGAGGGAGGAGCAATCAGCCCCAGCATTTT
CASSSGGGRSNQPQHF
>-|TRBJ2-1|once|TRBV7-3
TGTGCCAGCAGCTTCTCCTTGGGGCCTCGGGCGCCCAATGAGCAGTTCTTC
CASSFSLGPRAPNEQFF
>TRBD1|TRBJ2-7|once|TRBV5-4
TGTGCCAGCAGTTTCCCGGGACAGGGGCCCTACGAGCAGTACTTC
CASSFPGQGPYEQYF
>TRBD1|TRBJ1-5|-|TRBV19
TGTGCCAGTATGGGGGGGACAGGGGCTCAGCCCCAGCATTTT
CASMGGTGAQPQHF
>-|TRBJ1-1|-|TRBV2
TGTGCCAGCAGTGAAGCGCTTGTGGACTTGGAAATGAACACTGAAGCTTTCTTT
CASSEALVDLEMNTEAFF
>-|TRBJ1-2|-|TRBV6-5
TGTGCCAGCAGTTACGGGGCGGGCTACACCTTC
CASSYGAGYTF
>-|TRBJ2-7|-|TRBV18
TGTGCCAGCTGCGAGTCGGGGGTCCACGAGCAGTACTTC
CASCESGVHEQYF
>-|TRBJ2-7|-|TRBV18
TGTGCCAGCTCAGCTAGTGTTCACTACGAGCAGTACTTC
CASSASVHYEQYF
>-|TRBJ1-1|-|TRBV3-1/TRBV3-2
TGTGCCAGCAGCCAAGACGTGGGAGGGACTGAAGCTTTCTTT
CASSQDVGGTEAFF
>-|TRBJ2-1|few|TRBV2
TGTGCCAGCAGTTACACTAGCTTGGGTGAGCAGTTCTTC
CASSYTSLGEQFF
>TRBD1|TRBJ1-5|-|TRBV19
TGTGCCAGTAGTACAGAGACAGGGCTCAATCAGCCCCAGCATTTT
CASSTETGLNQPQHF
>TRBD2|TRBJ2-1|-|TRBV7-3
TGTGCCAGCAGCTTGGGCGGGGGAGATGAGCAGTTCTTC
CASSLGGGDEQFF
>-|TRBJ2-6|-|TRBV9
TGTGCCAGCAGCGTAAGGGGCTCTGGGGCCAACGTCCTGACTTTC
CASSVRGSGANVLTF
>-|TRBJ1-2|-|TRBV18
TGTGCCAGCTCCCAAGGACAGAACTATGGCTACACCTTC
CASSQGQNYGYTF
>-|TRBJ2-3|-|TRBV27
TGTGCCAGCAGTCCACCCACTAAGGGGCGCACAGATACGCAGTATTTT
CASSPPTKGRTDTQYF
>TRBD1|TRBJ1-2|-|TRBV3-1/TRBV3-2
TGTGCCAGCAGCCCCGGGGACAGGGGGTATGGCTACACCTTC
CASSPGDRGYGYTF
>-|TRBJ1-2|-|TRBV4-1
TGCGCCAGCAGCCAACCCCCGGGGATAGTTGGCTACACCTTC
CASSQPPGIVGYTF
>-|TRBJ1-4|-|TRBV7-3
TGTGCCAGCAGGGGTGGCGGAAAACTGTTTTTT
CASRGGGKLFF
>-|TRBJ2-7|-|TRBV6-5
TGTGCCAGCAGTTACCTCAGCTCCTACGAGCAGTACTTC
CASSYLSSYEQYF
>TRBD1|TRBJ2-3|-|TRBV3-1/TRBV3-2
TGTGCCAGCAGCCTTGGGACAGGGGGCGCAGATACGCAGTATTTT
CASSLGTGGADTQYF
>-|TRBJ1-4|-|TRBV7-9
TGTGCCAGCAGCCGTCAATCCCCAACAGTTCTGGAAACTAATGAAAAACTGTTTTTT
CASSRQSPTVLETNEKLFF
>TRBD2|TRBJ2-1|-|TRBV7-2
TGTGCCAGCAGCACCTGGACTAGCCTGAATGAGCAGTTCTTC
CASSTWTSLNEQFF
>TRBD2|TRBJ2-5|-|TRBV5-1
TGCGCCAGCAGCTTGGCCCTAGCGGGGGGGCTTCCGGAGACCCAGTACTTC
CASSLALAGGLPETQYF
>-|TRBJ1-1|few|TRBV19
TGTGCCAGTGGATGGATCCCGGTGCCGGGGGGCAATGAAGCTTTCTTT
CASGWIPVPGGNEAFF